This T cell receptor beta chain was obtained from a study of blood T cell repertoires in COVID-19. Study at large: Whether acute or convalescent, the COVID-19 samples came from the United States, Italy and Spain. PBMCs, B-cell-depleted T cells, or T cells provided the cDNA or gDNA that made up the material.

Trimming cost V 4 bases and J 5 bases, with 5 bases left between them. Germline CDR1 MNHEY, CDR2 SVGAGI. The CDR3 contains 12 residues. Original methodology: Estimation of nucleated cell counts was performed using reference gene primer amplification. Assay: immunoSEQ multiplex PCR; the TCRdb copy retains only in-frame clones and omits some. That table gives V, J and clone size, and the DNA gave D and trimming. The sample includes nearly 80,000 clones, about 85% seen only once; the top ten take 4.5% to 7%. The source is a man between 60 and 75 years old with active or convalescent COVID-19. The gene calls are TRBV6-5 and TRBJ1-4; D is uncertain. Sequenced sample: peripheral blood. The CDR3 region has the DNA TGTGCCAGCAGTTCCGGGAATGAAAAACTGTTTTTT. Its protein product is CASSSGNEKLFF.